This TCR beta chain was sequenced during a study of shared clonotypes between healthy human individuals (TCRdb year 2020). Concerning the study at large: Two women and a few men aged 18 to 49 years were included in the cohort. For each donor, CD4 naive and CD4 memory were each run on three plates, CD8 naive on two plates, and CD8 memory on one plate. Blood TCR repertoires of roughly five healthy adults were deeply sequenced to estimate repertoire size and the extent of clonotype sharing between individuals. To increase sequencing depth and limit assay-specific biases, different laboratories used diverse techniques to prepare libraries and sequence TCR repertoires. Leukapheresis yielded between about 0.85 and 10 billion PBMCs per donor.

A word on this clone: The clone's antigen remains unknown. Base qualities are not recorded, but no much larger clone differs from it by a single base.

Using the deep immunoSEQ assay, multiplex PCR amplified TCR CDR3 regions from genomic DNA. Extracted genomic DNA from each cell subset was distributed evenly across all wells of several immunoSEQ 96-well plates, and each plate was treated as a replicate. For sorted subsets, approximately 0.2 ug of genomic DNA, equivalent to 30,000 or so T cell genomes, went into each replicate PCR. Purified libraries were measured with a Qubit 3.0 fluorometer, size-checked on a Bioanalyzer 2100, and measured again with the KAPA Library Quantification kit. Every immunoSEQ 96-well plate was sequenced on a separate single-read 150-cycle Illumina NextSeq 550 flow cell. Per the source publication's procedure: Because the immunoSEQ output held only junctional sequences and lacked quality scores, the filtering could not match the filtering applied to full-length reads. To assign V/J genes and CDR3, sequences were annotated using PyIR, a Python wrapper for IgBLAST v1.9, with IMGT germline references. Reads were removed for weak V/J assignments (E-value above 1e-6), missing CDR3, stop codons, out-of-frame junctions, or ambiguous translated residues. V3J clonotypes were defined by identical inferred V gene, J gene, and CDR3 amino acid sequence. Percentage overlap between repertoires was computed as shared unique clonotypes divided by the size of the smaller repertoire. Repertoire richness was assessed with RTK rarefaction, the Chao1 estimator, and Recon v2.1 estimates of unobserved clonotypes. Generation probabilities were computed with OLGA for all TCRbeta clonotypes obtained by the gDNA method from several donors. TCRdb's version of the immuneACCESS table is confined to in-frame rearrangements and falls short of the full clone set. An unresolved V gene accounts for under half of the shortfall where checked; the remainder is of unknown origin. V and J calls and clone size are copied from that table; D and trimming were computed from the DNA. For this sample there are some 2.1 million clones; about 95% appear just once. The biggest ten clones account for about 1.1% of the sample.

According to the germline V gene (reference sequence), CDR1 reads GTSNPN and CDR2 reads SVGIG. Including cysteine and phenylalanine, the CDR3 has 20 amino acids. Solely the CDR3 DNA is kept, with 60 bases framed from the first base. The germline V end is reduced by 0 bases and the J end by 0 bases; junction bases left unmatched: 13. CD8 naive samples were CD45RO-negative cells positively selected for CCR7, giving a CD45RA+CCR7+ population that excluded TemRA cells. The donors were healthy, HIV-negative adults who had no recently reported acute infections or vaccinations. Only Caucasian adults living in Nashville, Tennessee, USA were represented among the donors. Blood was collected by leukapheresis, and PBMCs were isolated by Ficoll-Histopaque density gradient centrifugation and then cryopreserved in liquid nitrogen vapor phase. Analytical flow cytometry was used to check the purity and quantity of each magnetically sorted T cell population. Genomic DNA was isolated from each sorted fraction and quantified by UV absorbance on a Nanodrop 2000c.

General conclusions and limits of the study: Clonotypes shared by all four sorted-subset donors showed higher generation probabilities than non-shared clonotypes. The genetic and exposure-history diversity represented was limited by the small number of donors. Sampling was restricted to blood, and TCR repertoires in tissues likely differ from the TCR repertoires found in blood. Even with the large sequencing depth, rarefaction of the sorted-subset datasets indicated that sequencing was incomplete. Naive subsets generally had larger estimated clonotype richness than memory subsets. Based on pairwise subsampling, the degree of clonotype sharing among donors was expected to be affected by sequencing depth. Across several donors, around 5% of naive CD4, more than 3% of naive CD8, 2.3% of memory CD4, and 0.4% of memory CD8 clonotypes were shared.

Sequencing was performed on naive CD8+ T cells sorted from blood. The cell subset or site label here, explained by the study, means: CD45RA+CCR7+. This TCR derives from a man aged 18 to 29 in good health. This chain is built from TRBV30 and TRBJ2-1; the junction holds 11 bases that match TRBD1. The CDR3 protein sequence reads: CAWSVSGQGALLSSYNEQFF. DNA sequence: TGTGCCTGGAGTGTTTCTGGACAGGGGGCACTCCTGAGCTCCTACAATGAGCAGTTCTTC.